This entry describes one TCR beta chain. Its recognized antigen is unknown. Qualities for individual bases were not recorded, and no much larger clone is one base off. Receptor libraries were prepared by PCR. Sequencing instrument: Illumina HiSeq 2500. Molecular barcoding was employed in the preparation of TCR libraries, with unique molecular identifiers being used to normalize TCRbeta repertoire quantification. The public sequencing data were trimmed at Q25 with fastp and processed into clonotypes with MiXCR by TCRdb, which kept only in-frame beta chains. For every CDR3 protein sequence, its rows merge into one entry that carries the most common genes and DNA. The sample includes roughly 570,000 distinct CDR3 sequences, with 27% observed a single time. The ten top clones hold 30% to 40% of the sample. This entry belongs to a study of T-cell reconstitution after alpha-beta-depleted transplantation in children (dated by TCRdb to the mid-2010s). Background for the entire study: The study quantitatively tracked T-cell immune reconstitution after TCRalphabeta/CD19-depleted allogeneic hematopoietic cell transplantation in children using TCR repertoire profiling. Results and caveats for the whole study, not just this receptor: In some patients, the high TCRbeta diversity seen at day 60 was put down to recipient T cells and intrathymic progenitors that had survived conditioning. About two months after transplant, the apparently early recovery of alphabetaT-cell counts reportedly depended on just several hundred clones that had expanded rapidly and came from non-depleted graft cells. Over the following months the frequencies of hyperexpanded clones went down, and after one year T-cell counts and TCRbeta diversity were mostly credited to newly produced T cells.

Interpreted using the paper, the treatment or condition label stands for: allogeneic hematopoietic cell transplantation with graft depleted of TCRalphabeta T cells and CD19 B cells. Transplant recipients were children who received TCRalphabeta/CD19-depleted allogeneic hematopoietic cell grafts. V is clipped by 7 bases and J by 5 bases, and the sequence between their germline boundaries is 19 bases long. CDR1 SGHRS and CDR2 YFSETQ were looked up in the germline V gene. The CDR3, cysteine through phenylalanine, is 15 amino acids long. Only CDR3 DNA remains: 45 bases, in frame from the first base. The sample here was PBMCs, taken before TCRalphabeta/CD19-depleted stem cell transplant. The chain is made from TRBV5-1 and TRBJ2-1, with the D call perhaps TRBD1 or TRBD2, as 5 bases match in each case. The TCR comes from a boy in the first two years of life with Wiskott-Aldrich syndrome, due to receive a stem cell transplant. The CDR3 protein: CASATGTARDNEQFF. The DNA sequence is TGCGCCAGCGCTACCGGGACCGCGAGGGACAATGAGCAGTTCTTC. The reference TRBV5-1 and TRBJ2-1 proteins fill in what lies around the CDR3, so the full variable domain reads KAGVTQTPRYLIKTRGQQVTLSCSPISGHRSVSWYQQTPGQGLQFLFEYFSETQRNKGNFPGRFSGRQFSNSRSEMNVSTLELGDSALYLCASATGTARDNEQFFGPGTRLTVL.